This T cell receptor beta chain was identified during a study of OX40 agonist ivuxolimab in advanced cancers. V gave up 1 base and J gave up 3 bases, with 4 bases separating them. CDR3 length equals 13 residues. In germline, CDR1 is SEHNR, CDR2 FQNEAQ (reference sequence). Sequencing used immunoSEQ multiplex PCR; TCRdb keeps in-frame clones, though not all of them. The sample has tens of thousands of clones; roughly 84% are singletons. The chain joins TRBV7-9 to TRBJ2-1, with D unresolved. The source material was CD4+ or CD8+ T cells sorted from blood, sampled in a trial of the OX40 agonist ivuxolimab. The TCR sequence derives from an adult with an advanced solid tumor such as melanoma, head and neck, liver or kidney cancer. The CDR3 DNA reads TGTGCCAGCAGCTTAGAGGACTACAATGAGCAGTTCTTC. As protein: CASSLEDYNEQFF.